The 22 T cell receptor beta chains below all came from one sample that was sequenced in a study of T-cell memory formation after mild COVID-19. TCRdb re-analysed the 5' RACE reads in MiXCR, keeping a single row per CDR3 protein. Of approximately 430,000 distinct CDR3 sequences in the sample, about 22% were seen once. Sequenced sample: PBMCs or a T cell subset sorted from them (not recorded which). These receptors all stem from an adult woman who had mild COVID-19 (a few samples of this study predate the infection). Cell type and time point are not known.

V gene TRBV10-3 combines with J gene TRBJ1-2, with 7 bases lining up with TRBD1. Germline V gives CDR1 ENHRY, CDR2 SYGVKD. Trimming took 2 bases from V and 0 from J; bases not matched to a gene: 9. CDR3 length equals 17 residues. This CDR3 is CAISEVEGAFSNYGYTF. For the CDR3, the DNA is TGTGCCATCAGTGAGGTCGAGGGGGCCTTTTCTAACTATGGCTACACCTTC.

This clonotype has more than one count but fewer than ten. The gene calls are TRBV10-3 and TRBJ2-1, with D tentatively TRBD2 (5 bases). Germline CDR1 reads ENHRY; CDR2 reads SYGVKD. The CDR3 consists of 15 residues. Trimming cost V 3 bases and J 0 bases, with 9 bases left between them. The DNA for the CDR3 is TGTGCCATCAGTGAAGAGGGAAGCTCCTACAATGAGCAGTTCTTC. Translation: CAISEEGSSYNEQFF.

The chain recombines TRBV29-1 with TRBJ2-7, with 9 bases identical to TRBD1. V lost 5 bases and J lost 4; bases outside the gene matches: 3. Germline CDR1 reads SQVTM; CDR2 reads ANQGSEA. The CDR3 is 12 residues long. The CDR3 loop is CSVMDRGYEQYF. The CDR3 DNA reads TGCAGCGTTATGGACAGGGGTTACGAGCAGTACTTC.

The chain carries TRBV12-3 or TRBV12-4 and TRBJ1-1; no reliable D call. The CDR3 runs to 13 residues. The V gene lost 5 bases and the J gene lost 3 bases, with 10 bases spanning the gap. The CDR3, as DNA: TGTGCCAGCAGTCGGACGGTCGACACTGAAGCTTTCTTT. This codes for CASSRTVDTEAFF.

This clonotype has only a few counts. This chain links TRBV29-1 with TRBJ2-2, with D perhaps TRBD1 (6 bases). The CDR3 contains 15 residues. The V end lost 5 bases, the J end lost 5 bases, and 18 bases lay between the germline ends. Germline CDR1 SQVTM, CDR2 ANQGSEA. CDR3 in amino acids: CSVLGQMGGTGELFF. CDR3 in DNA: TGCAGCGTTCTTGGACAGATGGGTGGAACCGGGGAGCTGTTTTTT.

The table lists this clonotype with a count of one. The CDR3 sequence is CASGAGTYEQYF. The CDR3 DNA follows: TGCGCCAGCGGGGCGGGAACCTACGAGCAGTACTTC. The rearrangement links TRBV5-1 to TRBJ2-7; D is possibly TRBD2 (6 bases). Germline V gene lookup returns CDR1 SGHRS and CDR2 YFSETQ. Trimming shortened V by 7 bases and J by 2 bases, and 10 bases separated the two germline ends. The CDR3 is 12 amino acids.

The chain combines TRBV11-2 with TRBJ2-5; TRBD2 matches at 8 bases. The CDR3 runs to 14 residues. V lost 4 bases and J lost 5; bases outside the gene matches: 6. Germline V gene data show CDR1 as SGHAT and CDR2 as FQNNGV. CDR3 sequence: CASSSSGTRETQYF. CDR3 sequence (DNA): TGTGCCAGCAGCTCATCCGGGACTAGGGAGACCCAGTACTTC.

The genes are TRBV5-1 and TRBJ2-1; D tentatively reads TRBD1 or TRBD2 (6 bases each). The CDR3 covers 14 residues. Germline CDR1 reads SGHRS; CDR2 reads YFSETQ. V shed 1 base and J shed 6 bases, with 11 bases lying between them. This CDR3 reads CASSLYPGANEQFF. The CDR3 bases are TGCGCCAGCAGCTTGTATCCGGGGGCCAATGAGCAGTTCTTC.

The chain has TRBV29-1 and TRBJ2-7; a weak D match, TRBD1 (6 bases). The germline V and J ends were trimmed by 4 bases and 0 bases, with 16 bases remaining between them. The CDR3 has 15 residues. Germline V gene data show CDR1 as SQVTM and CDR2 as ANQGSEA. The CDR3 here is CSVVFGQQNSYEQYF. DNA for the CDR3: TGCAGCGTTGTATTTGGACAGCAGAACTCCTACGAGCAGTACTTC.

In this sample, this clonotype turned up a few times. The gene calls are TRBV5-1 and TRBJ1-5; D may be TRBD1 (6 bases). CDR3 length: 15 amino acids. Germline values: CDR1 SGHRS, CDR2 YFSETQ. Trimming pared 1 base from V and 0 bases from J, leaving 8 bases between. CDR3 region: CASSLRGDSNQPQHF. CDR3 coding DNA: TGCGCCAGCAGCTTGAGGGGGGATAGCAATCAGCCCCAGCATTTT.

The genes are TRBV6-2 or TRBV6-3 and TRBJ1-6; D perhaps matches TRBD1 (6 bases). The CDR3 totals 15 residues. Trimming cost V 2 bases and J 6 bases, with 11 bases left between them. Germline V gives CDR1 MNHEY, CDR2 SVGEGT. The DNA for the CDR3 is TGTGCCAGCAGTTACCAGGGGACAACTAATTCACCCCTCCACTTT. This sequence encodes CASSYQGTTNSPLHF.

A few counts support this clonotype. The chain links TRBV7-2 to TRBJ2-1; TRBD1 agrees at 10 bases. CDR1 SGHTA and CDR2 FQGNSA come from the germline V gene. The CDR3 extends over 17 amino acids. With 1 base clipped from V and 11 bases from J, the junction kept 14 bases outside the gene matches. The CDR3 nucleotides are TGTGCCAGCAGCTTAGGCTCCGGGACAGGGGTAGGGGGTCAGCAGTTCTTC. It codes for CASSLGSGTGVGGQQFF.

The chain carries TRBV3-1 and TRBJ2-3; D is ambiguous. Germline CDR1 reads LGHDT; CDR2 reads YNNKEL (reference sequence). Trimming removed 4 bases at V and 2 bases at J, with 13 bases between. This CDR3 has 15 residues. In DNA form, the CDR3 reads TGTGCCAGCAGCCTAATGCCTTGGGACACAGATACGCAGTATTTT. Translating it yields CASSLMPWDTDTQYF.

The V gene is TRBV4-1, the J gene TRBJ2-7; 9 positions agree with TRBD2. The J segment lost 4 bases and the V segment lost 6 bases, leaving 13 bases of the junction unmatched. The CDR3 has 16 residues. Germline assignment: CDR1 MGHRA and CDR2 YSYEKL. CDR3 sequence (DNA): TGCGCCAGCAGGGCTACATCCGGGACTAGCTTATACGAGCAGTACTTC. Its translation: CASRATSGTSLYEQYF.

This clonotype came up a few times. CDR3 amino acids: CASSRGLGEGAVDTQYF. The DNA for the CDR3 is TGCGCCAGCAGCCGAGGCCTCGGGGAGGGTGCCGTAGATACGCAGTATTTT. The chain joins TRBV4-1 to TRBJ2-3, with TRBD2 matching over 7 bases. There are 17 residues in the CDR3. The V gene end was trimmed by 4 bases and the J gene end by 5 bases; junction bases not matched to a gene: 15. The V gene's germline CDR1 is MGHRA and CDR2 YSYEKL.

The rearrangement uses TRBV20-1 and TRBJ2-7, with D possibly called TRBD1 or TRBD2 (5 bases each). The CDR3 covers 15 residues. The germline CDR1 and CDR2 sequences are DFQATT and SNEGSKA (reference sequence). Trimming shortened V by 0 bases and J by 6 bases, and 18 bases separated the two germline ends. CDR3 loop: CSARDVRRDSGEQYF. The CDR3 DNA follows: TGCAGTGCTAGAGATGTCAGGCGCGACAGCGGCGAGCAGTACTTC.

This clonotype was picked up a small number of times. This chain joins TRBV5-6 and TRBJ2-1, with 10 bases aligning to TRBD2. V dropped 4 bases and J dropped 9; count of bases not matched to a gene: 10. The V gene's germline CDR1 is SGHDT and CDR2 YYEEEE. The CDR3 spans 15 residues. CDR3 in amino acids: CASSLGWSGGAEQFF. CDR3 in DNA: TGTGCCAGCAGCCTAGGCTGGAGCGGGGGGGCTGAGCAGTTCTTC.

This clonotype has only a few counts. This rearrangement joins TRBV6-6 to TRBJ1-1; no definite D call. This CDR3 region has 10 residues. With 10 bases removed from V and 5 bases from J, the gap between germline ends came to 8 bases. The germline CDR1 and CDR2 sequences are MNHNY and SVGAGI (reference sequence). The CDR3 sequence is CATFQTEAFF. As DNA, the CDR3 is TGTGCCACCTTTCAGACTGAAGCTTTCTTT.

This clonotype showed up just once. This chain uses TRBV27 with TRBJ2-2; D possibly corresponds to TRBD2 (6 bases). The germline V gene encodes CDR1 MNHEY and CDR2 SMNVEV (reference sequence). The CDR3 has 17 amino acids. V dropped 2 bases and J dropped 2 bases, with 15 bases sitting between them. The CDR3 DNA follows: TGTGCCAGCAGTTTACGGCAGGGCGGGACTAACACCGGGGAGCTGTTTTTT. Its protein is CASSLRQGGTNTGELFF.

The chain uses TRBV5-8 and TRBJ2-7; TRBD1 agrees at 7 bases. The CDR3 contains 15 residues. Per germline, CDR1 SGHTS and CDR2 YDEGEE. With 4 bases clipped from V and 3 bases from J, the junction kept 10 bases outside the gene matches. CDR3 loop: CASSTWTGGLYEQYF. CDR3 nucleotide sequence: TGTGCCAGCAGCACGTGGACAGGAGGTCTCTACGAGCAGTACTTC.

The chain employs TRBV3-1 and TRBJ1-2; D unresolved. The CDR3 sequence is 13 residues long. Trimming shortened V by 0 bases and J by 6 bases, and 8 bases separated the two germline ends. Germline CDR1 and CDR2: LGHDT and YNNKEL (reference sequence). The CDR3 sequence is CASSQDRTHGYTF. CDR3 in DNA: TGTGCCAGCAGCCAAGATAGGACTCATGGCTACACCTTC.

This chain connects TRBV5-1 to TRBJ1-5; possible D gene TRBD1, 6 bases. Germline-derived CDR1 and CDR2 are SGHRS and YFSETQ. This CDR3 is built from 14 residues. Trimming left V 0 bases short and J 5 bases short, with 9 bases between. DNA of the CDR3: TGCGCCAGCAGCTTGGGGGCAGGGGATCAGCCCCAGCATTTT. Translated, it gives CASSLGAGDQPQHF.